The sequence of this TCR beta chain was determined in a study of blood T cells in healthy people across ages. A second PCR, run for roughly 7 to 12 cycles, used a sample-barcoded 5' primer plus a J-beta primer mix. A tag from a template-switch adaptor with 12 random nucleotides marked each cDNA molecule. From the 5' RACE reads, TCRdb called clonotypes with MiXCR, one entry per CDR3 protein. Of about 1,000,000 distinct CDR3 sequences listed, over 35% are singletons. Concerning this clonotype: A read error may account for a junction end that differs from germline.

Germline V CDR1 and CDR2: LGHDT, YNNKEL (reference sequence). The CDR3 spans 17 residues. It was around 10 milliliters of peripheral blood that were drawn from each donor. Sequencing was carried out using blood. The chain joins TRBV3-1 to TRBJ2-7, with 9 bases that match TRBD2. This receptor was identified in a woman aged 55-75 years in good health. DNA for the CDR3: TGTGCCAGCAGCCAAGAAGGTAGCGGGAGACCCTCCTACGAGAAGTACTTC. Its protein product is CASSQEGSGRPSYEKYF.